These 31 T cell receptor beta chains originate from one sample sequenced in a study of T-cell memory formation after mild COVID-19. MiXCR, run by TCRdb on the 5' RACE reads, gives a single entry per CDR3 protein. The sample consists of 300,000 to 350,000 distinct CDR3 sequences, 19% of them appearing once. Sample: PBMCs or a T cell subset sorted from them (not recorded which). Receptor source: a man younger than 35 who had mild COVID-19 (a few samples of this study predate the infection). Cell type and time point are not known.

This clonotype was detected a few times. DNA of the CDR3: TGTGCCAGCAGCGTAGTATCGGACTCATACGAGCAGTACTTC. This translates into CASSVVSDSYEQYF. This rearrangement joins TRBV9 to TRBJ2-7, with a weak D call TRBD2 (5 bases). The ends were cut back, 0 bases at V and 4 bases at J, with 11 bases in the middle. Germline V CDR1 and CDR2: SGDLS, YYNGEE. The CDR3 is made up of 14 amino acids.

This clonotype was seen only a few times. The gene calls are TRBV11-2 and TRBJ1-4; D ambiguous. Germline CDR1 SGHAT, CDR2 FQNNGV. CDR3 length: 14 amino acids. Trimming removed 1 base at V and 8 bases at J, with 11 bases between. This CDR3 reads CASSLGEWAEKLFF. The CDR3, as DNA: TGTGCCAGCAGCTTAGGGGAGTGGGCGGAAAAACTGTTTTTT.

This clonotype was recorded a few times. The genes are TRBV11-2 and TRBJ2-5; D gene ambiguous. The CDR3 is made up of 15 amino acids. The V and J ends lost 0 bases and 3 bases respectively, with 11 bases between them. Germline V lookup: CDR1 SGHAT, CDR2 FQNNGV. The CDR3 region has the DNA TGTGCCAGCAGCTTAGAGTTTAGCAGTGAAGAGACCCAGTACTTC. Translating it yields CASSLEFSSEETQYF.

This chain connects TRBV7-6 to TRBJ1-5, with D perhaps matching TRBD1 (5 bases). The CDR3 has 16 amino acids. The germline CDR1 and CDR2 sequences are SGHVS and FNYEAQ. Trimming removed 1 base from V and 0 bases from J, with 10 bases in between. This CDR3 reads CASSLVGGNSNQPQHF. The CDR3 bases are TGTGCCAGCAGCTTAGTGGGGGGAAATAGCAATCAGCCCCAGCATTTT.

On this clonotype: The junction does not match germline at one end; this may be a read error. The rearrangement uses TRBV4-1 and TRBJ2-2; TRBD2 aligns across 9 bases. The length of the CDR3 is 16 residues. Germline lookup yields CDR1 MGHRA and CDR2 YSYEKL. CDR3 in DNA: TGCGCCAGCCGCCAGGGCGGGGGGGCTTGGGCCGGGGAGCTGTTTTTT. Translating gives CASRQGGGAWAGELFF.

The chain joins TRBV6-2 or TRBV6-3 to TRBJ1-2, with D maybe TRBD1 (5 bases). The CDR3 covers 15 residues. V was shortened by 2 bases and J by 4 bases, with 14 bases between the two germline ends. Per the germline V gene, CDR1 is MNHEY and CDR2 is SVGEGT. In nucleotides, the CDR3 is TGTGCCAGCAGTTACGCGCTCAGGGCAGCCTATGGCTACACCTTC. Its translation is CASSYALRAAYGYTF.

The chain employs TRBV20-1 and TRBJ2-5; D is uncertain. Germline V gives CDR1 DFQATT, CDR2 SNEGSKA (reference sequence). The CDR3 is 10 amino acids. Trimming pared 6 bases from V and 5 bases from J, leaving 7 bases between. This CDR3 reads CSALGETQYF. The CDR3 coding sequence is TGCAGTGCATTGGGGGAGACCCAGTACTTC.

The V call is TRBV5-1, the J call TRBJ2-5, with TRBD1 matching over 7 bases. Germline trimming cut 7 bases from V and 1 base from J; bases unmatched to any gene: 7. This CDR3 has 14 residues. Germline V gives CDR1 SGHRS, CDR2 YFSETQ. DNA of the CDR3: TGCGCCAGCTGCAAGGGGGACAGCCAAGAGACCCAGTACTTC. It specifies CASCKGDSQETQYF.

This clonotype showed up just a few times. The rearrangement uses TRBV7-6 and TRBJ2-5; TRBD2 aligns across 13 bases. V dropped 4 bases and J dropped 4; count of bases not matched to a gene: 6. The CDR3 is made up of 16 amino acids. Germline-derived CDR1 and CDR2 are SGHVS and FNYEAQ. CDR3 region: CASSSRLAGGGETQYF. Written as DNA, the CDR3 is TGTGCCAGCAGCTCCCGACTAGCGGGGGGTGGAGAGACCCAGTACTTC. The entire variable domain, with the rest obtained from reference TRBV7-6 and TRBJ2-5, is as follows: GAGVSQSPRYKVTKRGQDVALRCDPISGHVSLYWYRQALGQGPEFLTYFNYEAQQDKSGLPNDRFSAERPEGSISTLTIQRTEQRDSAMYRCASSSRLAGGGETQYFGPGTRLLVL.

This rearrangement joins TRBV5-1 to TRBJ1-2; unclear D gene. With 0 bases removed from V and 8 bases from J, the gap between germline ends came to 14 bases. The germline gives CDR1 SGHRS, CDR2 YFSETQ. There are 14 residues in the CDR3. The chain's CDR3 is CASSLEGPSGGYTF. The DNA of the CDR3 is TGCGCCAGCAGCTTGGAGGGCCCCTCAGGAGGCTACACCTTC.

This clonotype was seen ten or more times. The V gene is TRBV9, the J gene TRBJ2-1; D is ambiguous. The germline CDR1 and CDR2 sequences are SGDLS and YYNGEE. Deletions cut 1 base from V and 1 base from J, with 6 bases between. The CDR3 has 14 residues. In DNA, the CDR3 is TGTGCCAGCAGCGTAAAAGGTTCCTACAATGAGCAGTTCTTC. Translating it yields CASSVKGSYNEQFF.

DNA of the CDR3: TGTGCCAGCAGCGTCTGGACAGGGGGAGCTTTCTTT. This encodes CASSVWTGGAFF. The chain carries TRBV9 and TRBJ1-1; 10 nucleotides match TRBD1. In germline, CDR1 is SGDLS, CDR2 YYNGEE. This CDR3 has 12 residues. With V trimmed by 2 bases and J by 10 bases, 2 bases remained unmatched.

This chain connects TRBV20-1 to TRBJ2-3, with 7 bases aligning to TRBD1. V lost 5 bases and J lost 1; bases outside the gene matches: 9. The CDR3 sequence is 15 residues long. Germline V gene sequence: CDR1 DFQATT, CDR2 SNEGSKA (reference sequence). The CDR3 is CSAPGTATRTDTQYF. CDR3 nucleotides: TGCAGTGCTCCCGGGACAGCGACCCGCACAGATACGCAGTATTTT.

V gene TRBV6-5 combines with J gene TRBJ2-3; D is ambiguous. Germline loops: CDR1 MNHEY, CDR2 SVGAGI. The CDR3 is made up of 15 amino acids. The V gene lost 0 bases and the J gene lost 2 bases, with 9 bases spanning the gap. CDR3 region: CASSYSRGTTDTQYF. In nucleotides, the CDR3 is TGTGCCAGCAGTTACTCGAGAGGCACCACAGATACGCAGTATTTT.

The chain links TRBV7-2 to TRBJ1-6; the D gene is possibly TRBD1 (6 bases). The CDR3 sequence is 14 residues long. From germline, CDR1 is SGHTA and CDR2 FQGNSA. With 5 bases removed from V and 8 bases from J, the gap between germline ends came to 13 bases. The CDR3 DNA is TGTGCCAGCAGCCGCAGGGGCTTGGATTCACCCCTCCACTTT. Protein sequence: CASSRRGLDSPLHF.

The V gene is TRBV3-1, the J gene TRBJ1-1; D is unresolved. CDR3 length: 13 residues. Trimming cost V 2 bases and J 2 bases, with 6 bases left between them. Per germline, CDR1 LGHDT and CDR2 YNNKEL (reference sequence). The CDR3 loop is CASSQTSNTEAFF. Written as DNA, the CDR3 is TGTGCCAGCAGCCAAACGTCCAACACTGAAGCTTTCTTT.

Many counts were recorded for this clonotype. This rearrangement joins TRBV12-3 or TRBV12-4 to TRBJ2-4; 10 bases are a match to TRBD2. V gave up 6 bases and J gave up 7 bases; unmatched junction bases: 6. This CDR3 has 14 residues. CDR3 in amino acids: CASSPTSGSNIQYF. The CDR3 DNA is TGTGCCAGCAGCCCGACTAGCGGGTCCAACATTCAGTACTTC.

This clonotype occurred many times. The chain links TRBV5-1 to TRBJ2-5; 10 nucleotides line up with TRBD2. Germline V gene data show CDR1 as SGHRS and CDR2 as YFSETQ. The CDR3 runs to 17 residues. With V trimmed by 3 bases and J by 5 bases, 13 bases remained unmatched. CDR3 nucleotide sequence: TGCGCCAGCAGCTCCGGACTAGCGGCCCCTGGGGGGGAGACCCAGTACTTC. This translates into CASSSGLAAPGGETQYF.

This clonotype was counted once. The CDR3 reads CASSLLAGGPNGELFF. The CDR3 nucleotides read TGTGCCAGCAGTTTACTAGCGGGGGGGCCCAACGGGGAGCTGTTTTTT. The V call is TRBV12-3 or TRBV12-4, the J call TRBJ2-2, with TRBD2 matching 12 bases. CDR3 size: 16 residues. After removal of 2 bases from V and 7 bases from J, the junction contained 5 bases not matched to a gene.

The sample holds many counts of this clonotype. J is TRBJ2-2 and V is TRBV7-3; no clear D. The germline gives CDR1 SGHTA, CDR2 FQGTGA. Trimming removed 1 base from V and 1 base from J, with 1 base in between. The CDR3 loop spans 13 amino acids. CDR3 bases: TGTGCCAGCAGCTTAATGAACACCGGGGAGCTGTTTTTT. Translation: CASSLMNTGELFF.

This clonotype was picked up many times. This chain links TRBV6-1 with TRBJ1-2; the D is unclear. V was cut by 4 bases and J by 8 bases, with 8 bases left in between. The V gene's germline CDR1 is MNHNS and CDR2 SASEGT. This CDR3 region has 11 residues. CDR3 amino acids: CASSAGYGYTF. The DNA of the CDR3 is TGTGCCAGCAGTGCGGGATACGGCTACACCTTC.

This clonotype came up a few times. The chain employs TRBV29-1 and TRBJ2-5; the D gene is possibly TRBD2 (7 bases). Deletions cut 3 bases from V and 5 bases from J, with 13 bases between. The CDR3 loop spans 13 amino acids. Germline assignment: CDR1 SQVTM and CDR2 ANQGSEA. CDR3 coding DNA: TGCAGCGTTGACCGGGGGGCATGGGAGACCCAGTACTTC. Protein sequence: CSVDRGAWETQYF.

The chain couples TRBV6-5 to TRBJ2-2, with 8 bases identical to TRBD2. After removal of 0 bases from V and 4 bases from J, the junction contained 7 bases not matched to a gene. The CDR3 contains 17 residues. The germline V gene encodes CDR1 MNHEY and CDR2 SVGAGI. CDR3 DNA sequence: TGTGCCAGCAGTTACTCTCGGGGGGGCGGTGGCACCGGGGAGCTGTTTTTT. This sequence encodes CASSYSRGGGGTGELFF.

The chain couples TRBV5-5 to TRBJ2-5; D unclear. Deletions cut 4 bases from V and 2 bases from J, with 15 bases between. The germline CDR1 and CDR2 sequences are SGHKS and YYEKEE (reference sequence). The CDR3 runs to 15 residues. In DNA form, the CDR3 reads TGTGCCAGCAGCGGGTTAGTCCTTCTTCAAGAGACCCAGTACTTC. Its protein is CASSGLVLLQETQYF.

This clonotype has more than one count but fewer than ten. The genes are TRBV20-1 and TRBJ2-7, with D possibly matching TRBD2 (6 bases). Trimming cost V 0 bases and J 3 bases, with 9 bases left between them. The CDR3 totals 13 residues. CDR1 is DFQATT and CDR2 is SNEGSKA in the germline V gene (reference sequence). The chain's CDR3 is CSAREGGLYEQYV. The CDR3 DNA sequence: TGCAGTGCTAGAGAGGGGGGACTCTACGAGCAGTACGTC.

The chain joins TRBV29-1 to TRBJ1-3, with D unclear. The CDR3 length is 14 residues. The germline V gene encodes CDR1 SQVTM and CDR2 ANQGSEA. V was cut by 6 bases and J by 4 bases, with 16 bases left in between. The CDR3: CSVMGPAVGNTIYF. In DNA, the CDR3 is TGCAGCGTGATGGGTCCAGCGGTGGGAAACACCATATATTTT.

This clonotype was picked up a small number of times. The rearrangement links TRBV4-3 to TRBJ2-3; 7 bases map to TRBD2. With 0 bases clipped from V and 2 bases from J, the junction kept 8 bases outside the gene matches. The germline gives CDR1 LGHNA, CDR2 YSLEER. This CDR3 is 17 amino acids long. CDR3 DNA sequence: TGCGCCAGCAGCCAAGATACTATCAGCGGGGTCACAGATACGCAGTATTTT. Translating it yields CASSQDTISGVTDTQYF.

The sample holds a few counts of this clonotype. This chain joins TRBV20-1 and TRBJ2-1; 7 nucleotides agree with TRBD2. V shed 0 bases, J shed 4 bases, and the junction held 6 bases outside the gene matches. The CDR3 sequence is 15 residues long. Germline CDR1 is DFQATT and CDR2 is SNEGSKA (reference sequence). CDR3 bases: TGCAGTGCTAGAGACGGGGGGATAAATTACAATGAGCAGTTCTTC. It encodes CSARDGGINYNEQFF.

This clonotype was observed a few times. Here the CDR3 DNA reads TGCAGCGTTGCATTGACCGGCGGCTACACCTTC. This codes for CSVALTGGYTF. This chain joins TRBV29-1 and TRBJ1-2; D unresolved. The V gene lost 4 bases and the J gene lost 8 bases, with 11 bases spanning the gap. The CDR3 spans 11 residues. The V gene's germline CDR1 is SQVTM and CDR2 ANQGSEA. The variable domain in full, completed from reference TRBV29-1 and TRBJ1-2, reads SAVISQKPSRDICQRGTSLTIQCQVDSQVTMMFWYRQQPGQSLTLIATANQGSEATYESGFVIDKFPISRPNLTFSTLTVSNMSPEDSSIYLCSVALTGGYTFGSGTRLTVV.

The gene calls are TRBV5-5 and TRBJ1-5; unclear D gene. Germline CDR1 reads SGHKS; CDR2 reads YYEKEE (reference sequence). The CDR3 sequence is 14 residues long. V was pared by 6 bases and J by 4 bases, with 14 bases between. The CDR3 bases are TGTGCCAGCACCCCCTTTGGAGCTAATCAGCCCCAGCATTTT. Residues: CASTPFGANQPQHF. The full variable domain, completed using reference TRBV5-5 and TRBJ1-5, is DAGVTQSPTHLIKTRGQQVTLRCSPISGHKSVSWYQQVLGQGPQFIFQYYEKEERGRGNFPDRFSARQFPNYSSELNVNALLLGDSALYLCASTPFGANQPQHFGDGTRLSIL.

On this clonotype: The junction differs from germline at one of its ends, possibly a read error. The V gene is TRBV27, the J gene TRBJ1-1; TRBD1 aligns across 7 bases. The CDR3 runs 13 residues. Germline V gene data show CDR1 as MNHEY and CDR2 as SMNVEV (reference sequence). CDR3 bases: TGTGCCGGCAGCCTCTCGACAGGGTCTGAAGCTTTCTTT. It yields the protein CAGSLSTGSEAFF.